The 11 T cell receptor beta chains below come from one sample, sequenced in a study of T cell repertoires in cytomegalovirus infection. TCRdb reprocessed the reads via MiXCR and lists one record per CDR3 protein. The repertoire holds 200,000 to 250,000 distinct CDR3 sequences, less than 50% seen once, with roughly three fifths in the top ten. Their antigens remain unidentified. Sequenced material: CD8+ T cells from cultured PBMCs, taken from culture after CMV antigen stimulation. These receptors all stem from a human donor in good health (CMV status not recorded). Some clones in this sample may be carry-over from other donors' samples.

This clonotype came up a few times. The V gene is TRBV7-2, the J gene TRBJ2-5; 10 nucleotides agree with TRBD2. In germline, CDR1 is SGHTA, CDR2 FQGNSA. V lost 4 bases and J lost 1; bases outside the gene matches: 3. CDR3 length equals 15 residues. Here the CDR3 reads CASSWGLASQETQYF. CDR3 DNA sequence: TGTGCCAGCAGCTGGGGACTAGCGAGCCAAGAGACCCAGTACTTC.

This clonotype came up a few times. CDR3 in DNA: TGTGCCAGTAGTATTCTGGGTCAGGGAAGCAATCAGCCCCAGCATTTT. Encoded protein: CASSILGQGSNQPQHF. V and J are TRBV19 and TRBJ1-5, with D maybe TRBD1 (5 bases). CDR3 length: 16 amino acids. The germline gives CDR1 LNHDA, CDR2 SQIVND (reference sequence). V was trimmed by 3 bases and J by 1 base, leaving 13 bases between them.

This chain joins TRBV12-3 or TRBV12-4 and TRBJ2-7; TRBD1 aligns across 7 bases. The CDR3 consists of 12 residues. The junction had 6 bases not matched to a gene; V was cut back by 10 bases and J by 3 bases. The CDR3 sequence: CATLDRDYEQYF. The CDR3 region has the DNA TGTGCCACCCTCGACAGGGACTACGAGCAGTACTTC.

There are many counts of this clonotype. V usage is TRBV7-2 and J usage is TRBJ2-2, with 11 bases that match TRBD1. The CDR3 length is 16 residues. Germline CDR1 is SGHTA and CDR2 is FQGNSA. V lost 5 bases to trimming and J lost 5 bases; unmatched junction nucleotides: 7. The CDR3 loop is CASSQRTGGLTGELFF. CDR3 nucleotides: TGTGCCAGCAGCCAGAGGACAGGGGGCTTAACCGGGGAGCTGTTTTTT.

A few counts support this clonotype. The gene calls are TRBV6-5 and TRBJ2-5, with unresolved D. Trimming shortened V by 6 bases and J by 3 bases, and 14 bases separated the two germline ends. Germline V CDR1 and CDR2: MNHEY, SVGAGI. CDR3 length: 14 residues. CDR3 amino acids: CASSIPGREETQYF. Written as DNA, the CDR3 is TGTGCCAGCAGCATCCCGGGCAGAGAAGAGACCCAGTACTTC.

This clonotype was observed a handful of times. V usage is TRBV6-6 and J usage is TRBJ1-2, with a possible D match to TRBD1 (6 bases). Per the germline V gene, CDR1 is MNHNY and CDR2 is SVGAGI (reference sequence). CDR3 size: 13 residues. V lost 7 bases and J lost 6, with 15 bases in between. The CDR3 DNA reads as TGTGCCAGCACCCATCTGGACAGAGATGGCTACACCTTC. Translating it yields CASTHLDRDGYTF.

The chain links TRBV10-3 to TRBJ2-1; 11 bases match TRBD1. The V segment lost 4 bases and the J segment 9 bases; nucleotides outside the gene matches: 17. CDR1 is ENHRY, CDR2 SYGVKD, per germline. The CDR3 runs 18 residues. The CDR3 nucleotides are TGTGCCATCAGTGGGCACGCTAACACGGGACAGGGGGGTCGTGAGCAGTTCTTC. It translates to CAISGHANTGQGGREQFF.

This chain connects TRBV5-5 to TRBJ1-5; TRBD1 aligns across 8 bases. The CDR3 extends over 15 amino acids. The germline V gene has CDR1 SGHKS and CDR2 YYEKEE (reference sequence). V was pared by 4 bases and J by 1 base, with 4 bases of the junction left unmatched. In DNA, the CDR3 is TGTGCCAGCAGCCCCCAGGGGGCGAGCAATCAGCCCCAGCATTTT. Translated: CASSPQGASNQPQHF.

This clonotype showed up many times. The chain uses TRBV19 and TRBJ1-3; D call uncertain. With 4 bases removed from V and 3 bases from J, the gap between germline ends came to 25 bases. This CDR3 has 19 residues. CDR1 and CDR2 from the germline V gene are LNHDA and SQIVND (reference sequence). As DNA, the CDR3 is TGTGCCAGTAGTACTCGATCACCCAAAACTGCCATTATTGGAAACACCATATATTTT. It specifies CASSTRSPKTAIIGNTIYF. Together with reference TRBV19 and TRBJ1-3, the CDR3 gives the full variable domain: DGGITQSPKYLFRKEGQNVTLSCEQNLNHDAMYWYRQDPGQGLRLIYYSQIVNDFQKGDIAEGYSVSREKKESFPLTVTSAQKNPTAFYLCASSTRSPKTAIIGNTIYFGEGSWLTVV.

V is TRBV4-1 and J is TRBJ2-2, with 10 bases identical to TRBD1. This CDR3 is 16 amino acids long. The V segment lost 6 bases and the J segment 6 bases; nucleotides outside the gene matches: 10. The germline V gene encodes CDR1 MGHRA and CDR2 YSYEKL. The CDR3 bases are TGCGCCAGCAGGACATCCGGGACAGGGGTCGCCGGGGAGCTGTTTTTT. Its protein is CASRTSGTGVAGELFF.

This clonotype turned up a few times. The rearrangement links TRBV5-1 to TRBJ2-1, with 7 bases aligning to TRBD2. CDR3 length equals 15 residues. J was trimmed by 5 bases and V by 1 base; bases with no gene match: 6. Germline V gene sequence: CDR1 SGHRS, CDR2 YFSETQ. CDR3 amino acids: CASSLTMTSNNEQFF. The CDR3 DNA is TGCGCCAGCAGCTTGACCATGACTAGCAACAATGAGCAGTTCTTC.